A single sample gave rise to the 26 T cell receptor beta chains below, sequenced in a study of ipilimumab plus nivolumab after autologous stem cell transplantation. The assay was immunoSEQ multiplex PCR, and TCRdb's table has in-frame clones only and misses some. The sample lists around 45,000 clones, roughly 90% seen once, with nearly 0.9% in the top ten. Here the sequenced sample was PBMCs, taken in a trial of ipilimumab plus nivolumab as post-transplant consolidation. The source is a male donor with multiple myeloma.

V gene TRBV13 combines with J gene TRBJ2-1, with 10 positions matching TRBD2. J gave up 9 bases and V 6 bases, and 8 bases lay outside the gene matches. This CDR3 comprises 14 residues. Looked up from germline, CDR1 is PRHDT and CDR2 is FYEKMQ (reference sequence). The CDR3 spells CASSSGTSVGEQFF. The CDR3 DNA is TGTGCCAGCAGTTCCGGGACTAGCGTTGGTGAGCAGTTCTTC.

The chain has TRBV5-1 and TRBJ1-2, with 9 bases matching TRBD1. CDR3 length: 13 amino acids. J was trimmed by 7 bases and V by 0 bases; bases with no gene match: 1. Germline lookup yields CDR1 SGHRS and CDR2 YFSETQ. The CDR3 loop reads CASSLEGQGGYTF. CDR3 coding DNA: TGCGCCAGCAGCTTGGAGGGACAGGGTGGCTACACCTTC.

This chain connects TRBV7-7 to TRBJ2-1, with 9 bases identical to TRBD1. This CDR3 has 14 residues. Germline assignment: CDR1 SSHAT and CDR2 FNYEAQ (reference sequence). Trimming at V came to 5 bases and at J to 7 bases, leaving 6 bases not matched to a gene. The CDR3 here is CASSRGTGRNEQFF. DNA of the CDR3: TGTGCCAGCAGCCGCGGGACAGGGCGGAATGAGCAGTTCTTC.

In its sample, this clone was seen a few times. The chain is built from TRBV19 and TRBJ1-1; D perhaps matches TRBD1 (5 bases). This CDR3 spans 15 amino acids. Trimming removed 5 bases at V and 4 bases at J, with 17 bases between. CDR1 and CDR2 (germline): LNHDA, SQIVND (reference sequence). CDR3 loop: CASSVSGFGGTEAFF. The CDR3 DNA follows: TGTGCCAGTAGTGTCTCAGGGTTTGGAGGCACTGAAGCTTTCTTT.

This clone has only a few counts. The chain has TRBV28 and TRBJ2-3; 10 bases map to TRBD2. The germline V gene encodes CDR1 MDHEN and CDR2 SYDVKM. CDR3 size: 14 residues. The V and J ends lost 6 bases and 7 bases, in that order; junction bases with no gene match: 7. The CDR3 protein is CASREAGGSYTQYF. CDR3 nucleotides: TGTGCCAGCAGGGAAGCGGGAGGGTCGTATACGCAGTATTTT.

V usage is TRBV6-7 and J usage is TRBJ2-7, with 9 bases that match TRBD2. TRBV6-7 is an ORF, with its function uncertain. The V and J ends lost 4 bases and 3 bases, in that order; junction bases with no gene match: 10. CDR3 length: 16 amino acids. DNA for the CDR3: TGTGCCAGCAGTTCTCCTTCAACTAGCGGGCTCTACGAGCAGTACTTC. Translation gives CASSSPSTSGLYEQYF.

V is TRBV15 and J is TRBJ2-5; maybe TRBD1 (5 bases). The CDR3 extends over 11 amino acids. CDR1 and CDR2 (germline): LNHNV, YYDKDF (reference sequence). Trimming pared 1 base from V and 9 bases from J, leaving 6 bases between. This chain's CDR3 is CATSRAQAQYF. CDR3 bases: TGTGCCACCAGCAGAGCACAGGCCCAGTACTTC. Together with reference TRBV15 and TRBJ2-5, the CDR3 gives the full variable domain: DAMVIQNPRYQVTQFGKPVTLSCSQTLNHNVMYWYQQKSSQAPKLLFHYYDKDFNNEADTPDNFQSRRPNTSFCFLDIRSPGLGDTAMYLCATSRAQAQYFGPGTRLLVL.

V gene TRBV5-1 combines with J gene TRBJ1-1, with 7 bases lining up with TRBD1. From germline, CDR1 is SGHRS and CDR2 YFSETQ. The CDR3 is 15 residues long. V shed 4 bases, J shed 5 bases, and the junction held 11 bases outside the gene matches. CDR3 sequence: CASSAGTDWRTEAFF. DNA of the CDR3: TGCGCCAGCAGCGCTGGGACAGACTGGAGGACTGAAGCTTTCTTT.

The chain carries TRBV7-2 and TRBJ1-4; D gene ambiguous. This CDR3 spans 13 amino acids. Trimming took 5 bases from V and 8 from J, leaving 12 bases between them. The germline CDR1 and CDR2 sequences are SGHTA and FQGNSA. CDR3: CASSPQAEEKLFF. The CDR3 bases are TGTGCCAGCAGCCCCCAGGCGGAAGAAAAACTGTTTTTT.

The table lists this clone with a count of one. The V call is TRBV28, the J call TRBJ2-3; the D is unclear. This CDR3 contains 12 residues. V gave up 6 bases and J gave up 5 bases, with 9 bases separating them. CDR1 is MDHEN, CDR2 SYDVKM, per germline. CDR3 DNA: TGTGCCAGCAGCCCCCCAGTAGATACGCAGTATTTT. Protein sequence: CASSPPVDTQYF.

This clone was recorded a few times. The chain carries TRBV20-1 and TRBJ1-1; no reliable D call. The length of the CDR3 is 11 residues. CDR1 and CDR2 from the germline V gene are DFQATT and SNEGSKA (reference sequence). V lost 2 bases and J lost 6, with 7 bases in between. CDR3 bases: TGCAGTGCTAGAAGGGAGGCTGAAGCTTTCTTT. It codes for CSARREAEAFF.

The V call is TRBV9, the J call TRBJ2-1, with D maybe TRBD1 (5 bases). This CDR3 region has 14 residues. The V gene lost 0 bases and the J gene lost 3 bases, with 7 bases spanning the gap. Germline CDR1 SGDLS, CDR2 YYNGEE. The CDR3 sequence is CASSVGDSYNEQFF. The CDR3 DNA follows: TGTGCCAGCAGCGTAGGTGACAGCTACAATGAGCAGTTCTTC.

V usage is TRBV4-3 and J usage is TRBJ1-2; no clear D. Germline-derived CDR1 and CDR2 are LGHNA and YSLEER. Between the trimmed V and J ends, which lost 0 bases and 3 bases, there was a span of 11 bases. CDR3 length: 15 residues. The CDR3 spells CASSQDSISHYGYTF. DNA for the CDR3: TGCGCCAGCAGCCAAGATAGTATAAGCCACTATGGCTACACCTTC.

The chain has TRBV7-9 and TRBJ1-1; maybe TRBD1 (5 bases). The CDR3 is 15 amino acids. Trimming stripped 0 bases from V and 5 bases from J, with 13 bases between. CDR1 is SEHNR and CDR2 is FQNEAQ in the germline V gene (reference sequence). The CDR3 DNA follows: TGTGCCAGCAGCTTAGCGATGGGGCGCGAGACTGAAGCTTTCTTT. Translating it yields CASSLAMGRETEAFF.

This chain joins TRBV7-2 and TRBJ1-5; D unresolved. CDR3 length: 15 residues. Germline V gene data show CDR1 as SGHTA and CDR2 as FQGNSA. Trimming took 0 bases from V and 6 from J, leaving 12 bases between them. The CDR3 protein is CASSLALRASQPQHF. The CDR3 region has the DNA TGTGCCAGCAGCTTAGCCCTCCGGGCGAGTCAGCCCCAGCATTTT.

In nucleotides, the CDR3 is TGTGCCAGCAGCCTAAGACAGGGGGGTACTGAAGCTTTCTTT. It specifies CASSLRQGGTEAFF. V gene TRBV5-5 combines with J gene TRBJ1-1; 9 positions agree with TRBD1. Per the germline V gene, CDR1 is SGHKS and CDR2 is YYEKEE (reference sequence). V shed 4 bases and J 5 bases; nucleotides not matched to a gene: 6. The CDR3 spans 14 residues.

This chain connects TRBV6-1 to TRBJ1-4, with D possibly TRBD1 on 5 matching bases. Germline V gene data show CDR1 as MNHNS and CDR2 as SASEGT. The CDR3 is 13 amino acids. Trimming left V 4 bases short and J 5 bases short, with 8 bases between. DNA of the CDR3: TGTGCCAGCAGTGGGGACCGCAATGAAAAACTGTTTTTT. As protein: CASSGDRNEKLFF.

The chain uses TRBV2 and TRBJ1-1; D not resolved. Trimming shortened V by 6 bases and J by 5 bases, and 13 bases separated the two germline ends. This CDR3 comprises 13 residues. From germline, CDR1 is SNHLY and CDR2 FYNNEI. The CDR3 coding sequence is TGTGCCAGCAGAATAACGATGCGGACTGAAGCTTTCTTT. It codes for CASRITMRTEAFF.

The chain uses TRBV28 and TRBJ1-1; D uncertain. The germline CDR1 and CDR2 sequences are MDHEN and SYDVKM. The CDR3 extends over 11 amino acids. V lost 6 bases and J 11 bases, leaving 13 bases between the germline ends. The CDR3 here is CASRLGPGAFF. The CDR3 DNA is TGTGCCAGCAGATTGGGTCCCGGGGCTTTCTTT.

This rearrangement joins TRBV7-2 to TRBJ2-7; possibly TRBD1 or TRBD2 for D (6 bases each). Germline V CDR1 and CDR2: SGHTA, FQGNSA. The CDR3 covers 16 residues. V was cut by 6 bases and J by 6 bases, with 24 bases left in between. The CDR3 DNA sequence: TGTGCCAGCAGAAAAGACGGGGGCAGGGCAACAGGCGAGCAGTACTTC. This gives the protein CASRKDGGRATGEQYF.

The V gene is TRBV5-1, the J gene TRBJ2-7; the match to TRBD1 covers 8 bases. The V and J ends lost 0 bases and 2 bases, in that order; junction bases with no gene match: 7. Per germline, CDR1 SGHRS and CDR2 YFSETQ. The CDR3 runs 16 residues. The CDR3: CASSLVPQGAAYEQYF. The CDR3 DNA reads TGCGCCAGCAGCTTGGTCCCCCAGGGGGCGGCCTACGAGCAGTACTTC.

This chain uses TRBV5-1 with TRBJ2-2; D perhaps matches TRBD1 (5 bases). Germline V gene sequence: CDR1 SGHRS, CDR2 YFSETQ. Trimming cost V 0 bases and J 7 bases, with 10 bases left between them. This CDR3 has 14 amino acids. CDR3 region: CASSLGQLGGELFF. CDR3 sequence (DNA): TGCGCCAGCAGCTTGGGACAGTTAGGCGGGGAGCTGTTTTTT.

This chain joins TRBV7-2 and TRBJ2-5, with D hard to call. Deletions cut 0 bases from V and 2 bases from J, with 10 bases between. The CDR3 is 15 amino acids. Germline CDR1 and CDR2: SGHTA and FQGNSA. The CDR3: CASSLALGDQETQYF. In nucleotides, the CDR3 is TGTGCCAGCAGCTTAGCGCTAGGAGATCAAGAGACCCAGTACTTC.

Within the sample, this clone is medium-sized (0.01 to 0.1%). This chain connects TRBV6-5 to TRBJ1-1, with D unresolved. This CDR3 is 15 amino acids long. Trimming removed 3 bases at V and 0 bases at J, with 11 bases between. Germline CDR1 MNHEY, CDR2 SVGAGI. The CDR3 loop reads CASSYGRRLNTEAFF. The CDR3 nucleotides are TGTGCCAGCAGTTATGGCCGCCGATTGAACACTGAAGCTTTCTTT.

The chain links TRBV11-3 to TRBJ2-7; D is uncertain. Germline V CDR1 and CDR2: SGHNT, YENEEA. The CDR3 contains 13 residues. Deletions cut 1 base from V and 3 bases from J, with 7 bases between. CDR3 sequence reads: CASSLARFYEQYF. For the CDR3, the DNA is TGTGCCAGCAGCTTAGCAAGGTTCTACGAGCAGTACTTC.

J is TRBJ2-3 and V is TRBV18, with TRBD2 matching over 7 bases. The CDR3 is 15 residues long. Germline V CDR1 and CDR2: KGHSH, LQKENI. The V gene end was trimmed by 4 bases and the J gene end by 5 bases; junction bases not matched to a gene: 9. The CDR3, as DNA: TGTGCCAGCTCACTAATGGGGCTAGCGGAAGATACGCAGTATTTT. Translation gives CASSLMGLAEDTQYF.